This passage covers 26 T cell receptor beta chains from one sample sequenced in a study of cytomegalovirus exposure and HLA in healthy donors. Data came from immunoSEQ multiplex PCR; TCRdb stores just in-frame clones and leaves some out. In the table there are about 240,000 clones, around 86% of which are singletons. Specimen: PBMCs. The receptor source for this set is a woman aged 25 to 39 in good health and CMV-seropositive.

This clone was seen more than once but under ten times. The chain recombines TRBV2 with TRBJ1-5, with TRBD1 matching over 10 bases. The CDR3 extends over 19 amino acids. Trimming took 2 bases from V and 0 from J; bases not matched to a gene: 10. CDR1 is SNHLY, CDR2 FYNNEI, per germline. The CDR3 reads CASSESGGQGINSNQPQHF. The DNA of the CDR3 is TGTGCCAGCAGTGAATCCGGGGGACAGGGGATTAATAGCAATCAGCCCCAGCATTTT.

The chain couples TRBV4-2 to TRBJ2-7; 11 bases are a match to TRBD1. CDR1 and CDR2 (germline): LGHNA, YNFKEQ. This CDR3 is 16 amino acids long. V trimming: 0 bases; J trimming: 3 bases; junction bases outside the gene matches: 4. The chain's CDR3 is CASSQDTGTGGYEQYF. The CDR3 DNA reads TGTGCCAGCAGCCAAGATACCGGGACAGGGGGCTACGAGCAGTACTTC.

This clone appeared many times. Other DNA sequences in the same sample also yield this CDR3. This chain links TRBV5-1 with TRBJ2-1, with D possibly being TRBD2 (6 bases). Trimming cost V 3 bases and J 0 bases, with 13 bases left between them. The germline gives CDR1 SGHRS, CDR2 YFSETQ. This CDR3 has 16 amino acids. CDR3 in amino acids: CASSWDGAGSYNEQFF. DNA of the CDR3: TGCGCCAGCAGCTGGGACGGAGCGGGCTCCTACAATGAGCAGTTCTTC.

The CDR3 here is CASSLSSGSTDTQYF. CDR3 DNA: TGCGCCAGCAGCTTGAGTAGCGGGAGCACAGATACGCAGTATTTT. The chain links TRBV5-1 to TRBJ2-3, with TRBD2 identical over 7 bases. J gave up 0 bases and V 1 base, and 2 bases lay outside the gene matches. In germline, CDR1 is SGHRS, CDR2 YFSETQ. The CDR3 covers 15 residues.

This rearrangement joins TRBV5-4 to TRBJ2-7, with D unclear. This CDR3 comprises 14 residues. V lost 0 bases, J lost 0 bases, and 7 bases lay in between. Germline assignment: CDR1 SGHNT and CDR2 YYREEE (reference sequence). CDR3 amino acids: CASSLGGSSYEQYF. CDR3 nucleotides: TGTGCCAGCAGCTTGGGAGGAAGCTCCTACGAGCAGTACTTC.

This chain joins TRBV2 and TRBJ2-7, with a possible D match to TRBD1 (6 bases). The V end lost 4 bases, the J end lost 2 bases, and 15 bases lay between the germline ends. This CDR3 comprises 15 residues. In germline, CDR1 is SNHLY, CDR2 FYNNEI. The DNA for the CDR3 is TGTGCCAGCAGTGGTGCCGGACAGAACCCCTACGAGCAGTACTTC. As protein: CASSGAGQNPYEQYF.

This chain uses TRBV27 with TRBJ2-2; D is unresolved. The CDR3 spans 15 residues. Deletions cut 1 base from V and 3 bases from J, with 9 bases between. Germline-derived CDR1 and CDR2 are MNHEY and SMNVEV (reference sequence). The CDR3 sequence is CASSLLSVHTGELFF. CDR3 nucleotides: TGTGCCAGCAGTTTATTGAGCGTACACACCGGGGAGCTGTTTTTT.

For this clone: Other DNA sequences in this specimen translate into the identical CDR3. The chain joins TRBV5-1 to TRBJ2-1; 10 bases map to TRBD2. The V segment lost 5 bases and the J segment 2 bases; nucleotides outside the gene matches: 4. CDR3 size: 15 residues. CDR1 and CDR2 from the germline V gene are SGHRS and YFSETQ. CDR3 residues: CASSLLAGAYNEQFF. The CDR3 DNA reads TGCGCCAGCAGTCTCCTAGCGGGAGCCTACAATGAGCAGTTCTTC.

J is TRBJ2-5 and V is TRBV5-1; 7 nucleotides line up with TRBD2. The CDR3 is made up of 17 amino acids. From germline, CDR1 is SGHRS and CDR2 YFSETQ. J was trimmed by 1 base and V by 4 bases; bases with no gene match: 13. As DNA, the CDR3 is TGCGCCAGCAGCCCACACCGGGGAGGGACCACCCAAGAGACCCAGTACTTC. This sequence encodes CASSPHRGGTTQETQYF.

The rearrangement links TRBV19 to TRBJ2-2; a possible D gene is TRBD2 (5 bases). The CDR3 extends over 16 amino acids. Germline V gene sequence: CDR1 LNHDA, CDR2 SQIVND (reference sequence). The ends were cut back, 6 bases at V and 0 bases at J, with 14 bases in the middle. CDR3 loop: CASSSSRRTNTGELFF. The CDR3 nucleotides read TGTGCCAGTAGCTCCTCGAGGAGGACGAACACCGGGGAGCTGTTTTTT. Full variable domain (outside the CDR3, taken from reference TRBV19 and TRBJ2-2): DGGITQSPKYLFRKEGQNVTLSCEQNLNHDAMYWYRQDPGQGLRLIYYSQIVNDFQKGDIAEGYSVSREKKESFPLTVTSAQKNPTAFYLCASSSSRRTNTGELFFGEGSRLTVL.

Here the CDR3 DNA reads TGCGCCAGCAGCTTGGACAGGGGGTATGCCGGGGAGCTGTTTTTT. Its translation: CASSLDRGYAGELFF. V is TRBV5-1 and J is TRBJ2-2; 8 bases map to TRBD1. Trimming removed 0 bases from V and 6 bases from J; junction bases left unmatched: 4. CDR3 length: 15 amino acids. Germline assignment: CDR1 SGHRS and CDR2 YFSETQ. The entire variable domain, with the rest obtained from reference TRBV5-1 and TRBJ2-2, is as follows: KAGVTQTPRYLIKTRGQQVTLSCSPISGHRSVSWYQQTPGQGLQFLFEYFSETQRNKGNFPGRFSGRQFSNSRSEMNVSTLELGDSALYLCASSLDRGYAGELFFGEGSRLTVL.

The chain has TRBV27 and TRBJ2-3; the D is unclear. Trimming removed 6 bases from V and 2 bases from J, with 18 bases in between. Germline CDR1 is MNHEY and CDR2 is SMNVEV (reference sequence). This CDR3 is built from 16 residues. In DNA, the CDR3 is TGTGCCAGCAGAAAGGAGAGGCTCCAAAACACAGATACGCAGTATTTT. Residues: CASRKERLQNTDTQYF.

Of note for this clone: Other DNA sequences in the same sample also yield this CDR3. The V and J genes are TRBV5-1 and TRBJ2-2; tentatively, D is TRBD1 (5 bases). Trimming stripped 0 bases from V and 1 base from J, with 7 bases between. This CDR3 has 15 residues. Germline CDR1 is SGHRS and CDR2 is YFSETQ. CDR3 nucleotide sequence: TGCGCCAGCAGCTTGGTGCAGGGGAACACCGGGGAGCTGTTTTTT. Residues: CASSLVQGNTGELFF.

The chain has TRBV5-1 and TRBJ1-1, with D possibly matching TRBD1 (5 bases). The CDR3 sequence is 15 residues long. The germline gives CDR1 SGHRS, CDR2 YFSETQ. V was trimmed by 7 bases and J by 5 bases, leaving 21 bases between them. CDR3 residues: CASLRGGGEGTEAFF. The CDR3 coding sequence is TGCGCCAGCCTGCGGGGCGGAGGCGAGGGGACTGAAGCTTTCTTT.

The chain joins TRBV19 to TRBJ1-5; D not resolved. The CDR3 sequence is 15 residues long. The ends were cut back, 7 bases at V and 0 bases at J, with 13 bases in the middle. Germline CDR1 is LNHDA and CDR2 is SQIVND (reference sequence). Here the CDR3 reads CASTLTPYSNQPQHF. The CDR3 DNA is TGTGCCAGTACCCTGACACCTTATAGCAATCAGCCCCAGCATTTT.

This clone was detected only once. This chain connects TRBV29-1 to TRBJ2-1, with TRBD2 identical over 11 bases. V trimming: 7 bases; J trimming: 5 bases; junction bases outside the gene matches: 10. The V gene's germline CDR1 is SQVTM and CDR2 ANQGSEA. The CDR3 is 15 residues long. CDR3 in DNA: TGCAGCGCCATACCGCTAGCGGGAGGTGACAATGAGCAGTTCTTC. Its translation: CSAIPLAGGDNEQFF.

V is TRBV30 and J is TRBJ2-1; TRBD2 agrees at 7 bases. This CDR3 is 20 amino acids long. Germline V lookup: CDR1 GTSNPN, CDR2 SVGIG (reference sequence). V trimming: 0 bases; J trimming: 8 bases; junction bases outside the gene matches: 25. The CDR3 reads CAWSVGHLSTARREVHEQFF. CDR3 coding DNA: TGTGCCTGGAGTGTGGGTCATCTAAGTACTGCGCGACGGGAGGTCCATGAGCAGTTCTTC.

For this clone: The germline gene is not matched at one end of the junction; a read error may be the cause. V usage is TRBV19 and J usage is TRBJ1-5, with 7 bases matching TRBD1. The CDR3 is made up of 18 amino acids. The V gene's germline CDR1 is LNHDA and CDR2 SQIVND (reference sequence). Here the CDR3 reads CASSIEGLTGYSYQPQHF. In nucleotides, the CDR3 is TGTGCCAGTAGTATAGAGGGGCTGACAGGGTATAGCTATCAGCCCCAGCATTTT.

The chain links TRBV7-6 to TRBJ2-1; maybe TRBD2 (5 bases). CDR1 and CDR2 from the germline V gene are SGHVS and FNYEAQ. V lost 5 bases and J lost 3, with 14 bases in between. There are 15 residues in the CDR3. CDR3 sequence: CASSLSGLYYNEQFF. The CDR3 DNA reads TGTGCCAGCAGCCTGAGCGGATTATACTACAATGAGCAGTTCTTC.

The chain carries TRBV30 and TRBJ1-5; D gene uncertain. Germline loops: CDR1 GTSNPN, CDR2 SVGIG (reference sequence). Trimming removed 4 bases at V and 6 bases at J, with 19 bases between. The CDR3 loop spans 15 amino acids. The CDR3 region is CAWIRFRRGGQPQHF. DNA of the CDR3: TGTGCCTGGATTCGATTTCGGCGAGGAGGTCAGCCCCAGCATTTT.

The chain joins TRBV5-5 to TRBJ2-7; 7 bases are shared with TRBD1. V gave up 2 bases and J gave up 2 bases; unmatched junction bases: 4. Looked up from germline, CDR1 is SGHKS and CDR2 is YYEKEE (reference sequence). The CDR3 loop spans 14 amino acids. The CDR3 nucleotides are TGTGCCAGCAGCTTCTCGGGACAGACCTACGAGCAGTACTTC. Amino acids: CASSFSGQTYEQYF.

This clone came up once. DNA for the CDR3: TGTGCCTGGAGTCCTCGGGGGGGATACAATGAGCAGTTCTTC. Its translation: CAWSPRGGYNEQFF. The chain joins TRBV30 to TRBJ2-1, with TRBD2 matching over 8 bases. Germline V gives CDR1 GTSNPN, CDR2 SVGIG (reference sequence). After removal of 2 bases from V and 4 bases from J, the junction contained 4 bases not matched to a gene. This CDR3 has 14 residues.

The chain joins TRBV27 to TRBJ1-5; 7 nucleotides line up with TRBD1. The CDR3 runs to 17 residues. Looked up from germline, CDR1 is MNHEY and CDR2 is SMNVEV (reference sequence). V lost 5 bases, J lost 2 bases, and 12 bases stayed unmatched. The CDR3 bases are TGTGCCAGCAGTCAACAGGGGTGGGAAAGAGGCAATCAGCCCCAGCATTTT. This encodes CASSQQGWERGNQPQHF.

This clone was observed a single time. The chain joins TRBV9 to TRBJ2-6; 7 bases align to TRBD2. CDR1 is SGDLS, CDR2 YYNGEE, per germline. With V trimmed by 4 bases and J by 2 bases, 3 bases remained unmatched. The CDR3 is made up of 15 amino acids. For the CDR3, the DNA is TGTGCCAGCAGCCATGGGGGGGCTGGGGCCAACGTCCTGACTTTC. This codes for CASSHGGAGANVLTF.

This clone was recorded once. The chain joins TRBV11-2 to TRBJ2-2; the match to TRBD1 covers 9 bases. This CDR3 comprises 17 residues. The junction had 12 bases not matched to a gene; V was cut back by 7 bases and J by 3 bases. Germline CDR1 and CDR2: SGHAT and FQNNGV. The CDR3 region is CASTLTGTGIYTGELFF. CDR3 nucleotides: TGTGCCAGCACTTTGACGGGGACAGGGATTTACACCGGGGAGCTGTTTTTT.

This chain uses TRBV20-1 with TRBJ1-1, with D unclear. Trimming shortened V by 3 bases and J by 7 bases, and 9 bases separated the two germline ends. Germline lookup yields CDR1 DFQATT and CDR2 SNEGSKA (reference sequence). CDR3 size: 11 residues. This CDR3 is CSASRFYEAFF. The CDR3 DNA is TGCAGTGCTAGCAGGTTCTATGAAGCTTTCTTT.